The clone carrying this TCR beta chain was counted ten times or more. What it binds is not known. The data are from a study of HIV-infected children after antiretroviral therapy interruption. Whole-study context: Four children interrupted treatment; four stayed on continuous treatment. In continuous treatment, analyzed samples were from weeks 0, 48 and 150. Findings and caveats of the study: The CD45RA+ naive sort may contain some EMRA or stem memory cells.

A 3' RACE protocol on RNA, with unique molecular identifiers, produced the TCR library. TCRdb analysed the 3' RACE reads with MiXCR anew, one entry per CDR3 protein. The data hold 90,000 or so distinct CDR3 sequences, with about 7.2% observed a single time. V was trimmed by 3 bases and J by 7 bases, leaving 16 bases between them. The CDR3 consists of 14 residues. Treatment noted: PENTA 11 planned treatment interruption arm or continuous ART arm. Naive CD4+ CD45RA+ CD45RO- T cells were FACS-sorted from thawed PBMCs. J is TRBJ2-7 and V is TRBV12-3 or TRBV12-4; a weak D match, TRBD2 (6 bases). The sequences come from CD45RA+ CD4+ T cells from PBMCs, pooled from several time points, collected from a donor given antiretroviral therapy, either interrupted or continuous. Stated subset: naive CD4+ CD45RA+ CD45RO- T cells. This sequence was found in a pool of human donors with HIV. The CDR3 bases are TGTGCCAGCAGTTTCAGGACACCCGCGGGGGAGCAGTACTTC. The encoded protein is CASSFRTPAGEQYF.